This TCR beta chain was retrieved from a study of CD8 T cells in Susac syndrome. Looking at the study overall: Active disease was present in six of the sequenced Susac syndrome patients, and remission in eight or nine.

Random hexamers served to reverse transcribe about 0.5 to 1 ug RNA. Across 54 Vbeta and 13 Jbeta, immunoSEQ multiplex PCR amplified TCR beta CDR3. One entry per CDR3 protein results from TCRdb running MiXCR on the immunoSEQ multiplex PCR reads. This table has around 170,000 distinct CDR3 sequences, 95% appearing once. Sequencing of TCR beta drew on CD8+ and CD4+ T cells from blood. TEMRA cells were FACS-enriched, while CD8+ and CD4+ T cells were negatively isolated. CDR1 and CDR2 from the germline V gene are MNHEY and SVGAGI. V gave up 1 base and J gave up 3 bases, with 9 bases separating them. This CDR3 contains 15 residues.

The receptor comes from a human donor with Susac syndrome. The sample was CD8+ T cells from PBMCs. V is TRBV6-5 and J is TRBJ2-2; the D is unclear. The CDR3 sequence is CASSYWGADTGELFF. The DNA for the CDR3 is TGTGCCAGCAGTTACTGGGGTGCGGACACCGGGGAGCTGTTTTTT.